Described below is a single TCR beta chain sequence and its context. Its cognate antigen is unknown. Those donating, healthy Caucasian individuals from Russia, were aged 6 to 90. Ten milliliters of peripheral blood were drawn from each donor into EDTA-treated tubes. The sample comes from a study of blood T cells in healthy people across ages. Alongside a J-beta primer mix, a sample-barcoded 5' primer served in a second PCR lasting about 7 to 11 cycles. MiXCR was run by TCRdb on the 5' RACE reads, yielding one entry per CDR3 protein. The data contain around 940,000 distinct CDR3 sequences, 45% to 60% of them singletons. Germline CDR1 reads SEHNR; CDR2 reads FQNEAQ (reference sequence). Deletions cut 5 bases from V and 1 base from J, with 21 bases between. The CDR3 contains 18 residues. Regarding the study as a whole: Among long-lived donors, naive CD4+ cells were more numerous and diversity higher than in aged donors. PBMCs were not sorted, which prevented a conclusive comparison of naive versus antigen-experienced cells.

The chain combines TRBV7-9 with TRBJ2-1, with D perhaps TRBD2 (6 bases). This receptor was taken from a woman aged 60-75 years in good health. The sample comprised blood. The CDR3 DNA reads as TGTGCCAGCAGCCCCCGTCCCCGGGGGAGTAAGTCCTACAATGAGCAGTTCTTC. Its protein product is CASSPRPRGSKSYNEQFF.